The sequence of this T cell receptor (beta chain) was determined in a study of T cells in lung cancer brain metastases. General study findings and limits: Brain metastases had fewer unique productive clones than primaries (median around 1,400 versus 4,600).

Germline V lookup: CDR1 LNHDA, CDR2 SQIVND (reference sequence). This CDR3 has 13 residues. The V end was cut by 10 bases, the J end by 2 bases, with 15 bases between. A remark on this clone: The antigen is undetermined.

Profiling relied on immunoSEQ multiplex PCR, and the TCRdb table lists in-frame clones only, not all of them. The repertoire has a few thousand clones, less than 95% of them found once; the top ten carry around 3.7%. This TCR derives from a man between 65 and 79 years old with non-small cell lung cancer. The chain has TRBV19 and TRBJ2-7; D tentatively fits TRBD1 or TRBD2 (5 bases each). The sequenced sample consisted of tumor tissue from the primary lung tumor. The CDR3 protein is CATSRDETYEQYF. CDR3 in DNA: TGTGCCACCTCCCGGGACGAAACCTACGAGCAGTACTTC.